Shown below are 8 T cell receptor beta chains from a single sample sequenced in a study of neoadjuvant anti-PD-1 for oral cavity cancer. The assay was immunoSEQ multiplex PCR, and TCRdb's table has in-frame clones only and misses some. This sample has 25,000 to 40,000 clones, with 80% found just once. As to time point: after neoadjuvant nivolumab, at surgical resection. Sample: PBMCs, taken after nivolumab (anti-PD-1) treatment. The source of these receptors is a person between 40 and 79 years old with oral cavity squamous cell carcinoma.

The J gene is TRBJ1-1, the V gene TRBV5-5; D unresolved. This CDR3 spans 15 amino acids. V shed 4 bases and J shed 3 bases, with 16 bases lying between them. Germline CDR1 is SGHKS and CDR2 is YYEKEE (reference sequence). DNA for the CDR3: TGTGCCAGCAGCGCTCAAATCGTGAGACACACTGAAGCTTTCTTT. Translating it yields CASSAQIVRHTEAFF.

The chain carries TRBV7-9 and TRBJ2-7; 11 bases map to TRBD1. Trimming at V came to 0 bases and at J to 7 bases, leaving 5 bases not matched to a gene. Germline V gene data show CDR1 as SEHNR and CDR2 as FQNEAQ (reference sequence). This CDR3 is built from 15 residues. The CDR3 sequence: CASSLAAGTGGEQYF. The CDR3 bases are TGTGCCAGCAGCTTAGCGGCCGGGACAGGGGGAGAGCAGTACTTC.

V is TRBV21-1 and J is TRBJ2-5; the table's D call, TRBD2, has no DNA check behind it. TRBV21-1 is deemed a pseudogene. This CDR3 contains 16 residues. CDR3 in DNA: TGTGCCAGCAGCAAAAGGGCTAGCGGGGGGGCGAAGACCCAGTACTTC. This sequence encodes CASSKRASGGAKTQYF.

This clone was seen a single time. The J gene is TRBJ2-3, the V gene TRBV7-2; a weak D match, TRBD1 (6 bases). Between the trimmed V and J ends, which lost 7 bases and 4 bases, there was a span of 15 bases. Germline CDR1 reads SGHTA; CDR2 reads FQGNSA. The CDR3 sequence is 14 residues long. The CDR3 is CASTRNNRADTQYF. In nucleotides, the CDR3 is TGTGCCAGCACGCGTAACAACAGGGCAGATACGCAGTATTTT. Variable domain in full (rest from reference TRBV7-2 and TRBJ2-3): GAGVSQSPSNKVTEKGKDVELRCDPISGHTALYWYRQSLGQGLEFLIYFQGNSAPDKSGLPSDRFSAERTGGSVSTLTIQRTQQEDSAVYLCASTRNNRADTQYFGPGTRLTVL.

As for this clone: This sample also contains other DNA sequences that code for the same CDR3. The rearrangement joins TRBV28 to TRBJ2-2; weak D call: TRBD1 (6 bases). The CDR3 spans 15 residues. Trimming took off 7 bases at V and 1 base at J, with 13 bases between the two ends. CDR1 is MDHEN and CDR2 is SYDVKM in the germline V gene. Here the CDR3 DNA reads TGTGCCAGCAAAATCCCGACAGGGAACACCGGGGAGCTGTTTTTT. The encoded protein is CASKIPTGNTGELFF.

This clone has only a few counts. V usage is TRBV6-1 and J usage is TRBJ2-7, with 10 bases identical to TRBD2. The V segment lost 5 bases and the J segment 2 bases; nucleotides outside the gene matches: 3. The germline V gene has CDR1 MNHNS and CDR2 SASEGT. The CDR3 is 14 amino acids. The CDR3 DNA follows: TGTGCCAGCAGTCTAGCGGGGGAAACCTACGAGCAGTACTTC. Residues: CASSLAGETYEQYF.

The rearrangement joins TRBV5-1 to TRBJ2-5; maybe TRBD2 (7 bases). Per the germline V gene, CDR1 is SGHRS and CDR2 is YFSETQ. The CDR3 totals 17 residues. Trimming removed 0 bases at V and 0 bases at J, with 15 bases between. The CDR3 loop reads CASSLGFAGANQETQYF. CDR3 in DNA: TGCGCCAGCAGCTTGGGGTTCGCGGGGGCCAACCAAGAGACCCAGTACTTC.

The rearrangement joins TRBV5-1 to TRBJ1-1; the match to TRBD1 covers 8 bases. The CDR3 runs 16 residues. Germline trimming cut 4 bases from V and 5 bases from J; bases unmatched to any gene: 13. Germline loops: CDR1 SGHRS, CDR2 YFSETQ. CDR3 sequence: CASSPNRDRQATEAFF. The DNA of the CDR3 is TGCGCCAGCAGCCCTAACCGGGACAGGCAAGCTACTGAAGCTTTCTTT.